This T cell receptor beta chain was captured by sequencing in a study of Tregs in tolerant kidney transplant recipients. Findings and caveats of the study: Donor-specific Treg expansion exceeded global Treg expansion in tolerant patients, suggesting antigen drive. The small number of patients limits these findings pending further validation. Activated donor B cell expansion appeared to reveal the most relevant donor-specific TCRbeta repertoire.

The method was immunoSEQ multiplex PCR; TCRdb's version includes in-frame clones alone and lacks a portion of them. Of roughly 69,000 clones in the sample, 95% to 98% were seen once. CDR3 size: 15 residues. V shed 5 bases, J shed 1 base, and the junction held 6 bases outside the gene matches. Germline CDR1 and CDR2: SGHAT and FQNNGV. Details on this clone: Its antigen is not known.

The sequencing here drew on Tregs from blood, taken before the transplant. The genes are TRBV11-2 and TRBJ2-5; 8 bases line up with TRBD1. The clonotype comes from a human donor who received a combined kidney and bone marrow transplant. CDR3 coding DNA: TGTGCCAGCAGCCACAGGGGGTACGGCCAAGAGACCCAGTACTTC. It yields the protein CASSHRGYGQETQYF.